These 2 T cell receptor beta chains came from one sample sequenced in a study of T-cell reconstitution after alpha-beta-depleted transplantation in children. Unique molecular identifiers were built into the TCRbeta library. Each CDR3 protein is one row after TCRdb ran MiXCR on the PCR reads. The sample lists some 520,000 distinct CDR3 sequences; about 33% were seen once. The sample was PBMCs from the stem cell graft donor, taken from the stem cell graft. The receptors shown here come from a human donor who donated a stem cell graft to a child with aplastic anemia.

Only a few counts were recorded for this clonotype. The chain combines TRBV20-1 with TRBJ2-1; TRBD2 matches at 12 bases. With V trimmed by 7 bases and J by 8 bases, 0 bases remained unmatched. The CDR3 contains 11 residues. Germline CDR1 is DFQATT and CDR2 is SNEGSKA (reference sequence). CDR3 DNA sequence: TGCAGTGGGACTAGCGGGGATGAGCAGTTCTTC. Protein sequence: CSGTSGDEQFF.

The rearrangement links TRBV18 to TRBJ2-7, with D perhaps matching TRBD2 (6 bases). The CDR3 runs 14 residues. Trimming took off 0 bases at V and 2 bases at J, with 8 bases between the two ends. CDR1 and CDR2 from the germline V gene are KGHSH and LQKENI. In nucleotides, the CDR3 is TGTGCCAGCTCACCACCGGGGGGACCCTACGAGCAGTACTTC. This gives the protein CASSPPGGPYEQYF.